This TCR beta chain emerged from a study of CD8+ T cells in alopecia areata. General study findings and limits: With patients, TCR sharing proved less clear than in mice, a difference possibly related to HLA. During tofacitinib treatment, many expanded lesional clones remained in scalp and blood.

Stated treatment: oral pan-JAK inhibitor, 5-10 mg twice daily. Patients with alopecia areata provided lesional scalp punch biopsies as well as peripheral blood. This CDR3 has 15 amino acids. Trimming shortened V by 0 bases and J by 4 bases, and 12 bases separated the two germline ends. Germline assignment: CDR1 MGHRA and CDR2 YSYEKL. For this clone: As yet, its antigen is unknown.

RNA extraction and reverse transcription yielded cDNA as sequencing template. Only in-frame clones appear in the TCRdb table, and some are missing; sequencing was by immunoSEQ multiplex PCR. This table has 80,000 or so clones, around 61% appearing once. J is TRBJ1-1 and V is TRBV4-1; D unresolved. The sample consisted of CD8+ T cells sorted from blood, taken at week 24, from a patient treated with tofacitinib. The clonotype was recovered from a human donor with alopecia areata. CDR3 residues: CASSQEEGGGTEAFF. In DNA form, the CDR3 reads TGCGCCAGCAGCCAAGAAGAGGGAGGAGGCACTGAAGCTTTCTTT.